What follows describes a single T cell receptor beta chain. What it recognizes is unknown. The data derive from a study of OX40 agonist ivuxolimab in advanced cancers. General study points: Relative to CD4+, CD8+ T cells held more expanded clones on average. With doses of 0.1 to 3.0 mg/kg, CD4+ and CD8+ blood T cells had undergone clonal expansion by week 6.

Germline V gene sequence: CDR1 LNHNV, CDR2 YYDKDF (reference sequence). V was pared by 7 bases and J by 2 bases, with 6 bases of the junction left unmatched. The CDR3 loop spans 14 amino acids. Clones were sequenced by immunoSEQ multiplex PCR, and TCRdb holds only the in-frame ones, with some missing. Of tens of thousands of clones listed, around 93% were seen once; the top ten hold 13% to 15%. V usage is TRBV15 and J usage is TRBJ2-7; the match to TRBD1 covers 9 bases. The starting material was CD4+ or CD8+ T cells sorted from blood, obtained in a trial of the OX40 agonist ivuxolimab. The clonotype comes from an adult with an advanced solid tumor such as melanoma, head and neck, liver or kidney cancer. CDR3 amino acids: CATTPDRGAYEQYF. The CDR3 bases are TGTGCCACCACCCCGGACAGGGGAGCCTACGAGCAGTACTTC.